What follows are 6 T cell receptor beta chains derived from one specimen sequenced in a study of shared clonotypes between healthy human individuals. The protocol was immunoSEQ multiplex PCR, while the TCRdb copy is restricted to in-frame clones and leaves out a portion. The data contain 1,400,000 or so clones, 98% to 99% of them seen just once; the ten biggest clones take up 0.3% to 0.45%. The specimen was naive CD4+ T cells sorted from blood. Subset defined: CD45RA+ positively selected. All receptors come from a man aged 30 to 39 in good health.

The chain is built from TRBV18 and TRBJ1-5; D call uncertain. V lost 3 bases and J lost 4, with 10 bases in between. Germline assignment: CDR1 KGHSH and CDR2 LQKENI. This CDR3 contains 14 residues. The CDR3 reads CASSPGIRNQPQHF. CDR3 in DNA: TGTGCCAGCTCACCCGGGATAAGAAATCAGCCCCAGCATTTT.

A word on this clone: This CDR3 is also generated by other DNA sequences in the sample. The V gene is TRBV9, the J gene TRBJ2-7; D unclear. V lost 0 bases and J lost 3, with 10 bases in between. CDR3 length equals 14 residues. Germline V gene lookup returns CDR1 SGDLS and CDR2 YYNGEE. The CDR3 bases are TGTGCCAGCAGCGTAGGCGGCTCGAACTACGAGCAGTACTTC. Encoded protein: CASSVGGSNYEQYF.

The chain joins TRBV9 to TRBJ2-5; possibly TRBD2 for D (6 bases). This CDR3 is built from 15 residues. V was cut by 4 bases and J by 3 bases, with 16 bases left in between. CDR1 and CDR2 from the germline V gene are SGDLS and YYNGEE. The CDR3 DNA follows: TGTGCCAGCAGCTACGGAGCGGCGGGGAAAGAGACCCAGTACTTC. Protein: CASSYGAAGKETQYF.

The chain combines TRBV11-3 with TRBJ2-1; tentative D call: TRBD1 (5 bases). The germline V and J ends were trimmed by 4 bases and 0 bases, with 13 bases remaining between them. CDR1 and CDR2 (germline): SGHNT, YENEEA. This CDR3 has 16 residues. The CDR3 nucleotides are TGTGCCAGCAGCTCCCTAGGGGCCAGCTCCTACAATGAGCAGTTCTTC. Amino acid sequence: CASSSLGASSYNEQFF.

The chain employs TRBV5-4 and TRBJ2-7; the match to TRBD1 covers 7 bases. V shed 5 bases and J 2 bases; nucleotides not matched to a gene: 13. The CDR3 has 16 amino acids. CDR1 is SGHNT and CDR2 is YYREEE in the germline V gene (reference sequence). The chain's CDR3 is CASSPTTGIHPYEQYF. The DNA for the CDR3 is TGTGCCAGCAGTCCTACGACAGGGATTCACCCCTACGAGCAGTACTTC. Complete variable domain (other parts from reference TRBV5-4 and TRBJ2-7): ETGVTQSPTHLIKTRGQQVTLRCSSQSGHNTVSWYQQALGQGPQFIFQYYREEENGRGNFPPRFSGLQFPNYSSELNVNALELDDSALYLCASSPTTGIHPYEQYFGPGTRLTVT.

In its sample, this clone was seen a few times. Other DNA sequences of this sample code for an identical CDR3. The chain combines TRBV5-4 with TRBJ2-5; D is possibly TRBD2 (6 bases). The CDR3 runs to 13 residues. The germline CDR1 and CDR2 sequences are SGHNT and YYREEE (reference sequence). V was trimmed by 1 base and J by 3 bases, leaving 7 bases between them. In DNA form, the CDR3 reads TGTGCCAGCAGCTTGACGGGGGAAGAGACCCAGTACTTC. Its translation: CASSLTGEETQYF.